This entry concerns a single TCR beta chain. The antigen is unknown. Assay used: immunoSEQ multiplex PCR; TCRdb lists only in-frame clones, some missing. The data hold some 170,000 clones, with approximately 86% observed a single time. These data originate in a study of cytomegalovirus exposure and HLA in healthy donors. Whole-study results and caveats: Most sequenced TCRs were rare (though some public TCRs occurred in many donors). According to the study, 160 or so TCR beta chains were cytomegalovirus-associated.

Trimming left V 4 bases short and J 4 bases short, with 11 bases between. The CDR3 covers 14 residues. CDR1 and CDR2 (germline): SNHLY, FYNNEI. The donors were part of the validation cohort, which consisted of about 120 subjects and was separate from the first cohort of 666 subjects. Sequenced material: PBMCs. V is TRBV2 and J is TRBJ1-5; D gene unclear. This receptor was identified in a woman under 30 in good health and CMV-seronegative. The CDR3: CASSAERVNQPQHF. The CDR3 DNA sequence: TGTGCCAGCAGTGCAGAGAGGGTGAATCAGCCCCAGCATTTT.